This TCR beta chain was recorded in a study of blood T cell repertoires in COVID-19. Study details: Samples came from the United States, Italy and Spain, spanning acute and convalescent COVID-19. Sample material is recorded as cDNA or gDNA derived from T cells, B-cell-depleted T cells, or PBMCs.

V was pared by 5 bases and J by 9 bases, with 8 bases of the junction left unmatched. The CDR3 length is 16 residues. Germline V gene data show CDR1 as SEHNR and CDR2 as FQNEAQ (reference sequence). Original methodology: Nucleated cell number was recorded as an estimate derived from reference gene primer amplification. Assay used: immunoSEQ multiplex PCR; TCRdb lists only in-frame clones, some missing. For V, J and clone size, that table is used; D and trimming come from the DNA. The table has about 170,000 clones, 90% to 95% seen once. The receptor comes from a man aged 45 to 65 with acute or convalescent COVID-19. The sample taken for sequencing was peripheral blood. This chain joins TRBV7-9 and TRBJ1-6, with 12 bases that match TRBD1. The CDR3 loop reads CASSLGQGASSSPLHF. As DNA, the CDR3 is TGTGCCAGCAGCCTGGGACAGGGGGCTTCTAGTTCACCCCTCCACTTT.